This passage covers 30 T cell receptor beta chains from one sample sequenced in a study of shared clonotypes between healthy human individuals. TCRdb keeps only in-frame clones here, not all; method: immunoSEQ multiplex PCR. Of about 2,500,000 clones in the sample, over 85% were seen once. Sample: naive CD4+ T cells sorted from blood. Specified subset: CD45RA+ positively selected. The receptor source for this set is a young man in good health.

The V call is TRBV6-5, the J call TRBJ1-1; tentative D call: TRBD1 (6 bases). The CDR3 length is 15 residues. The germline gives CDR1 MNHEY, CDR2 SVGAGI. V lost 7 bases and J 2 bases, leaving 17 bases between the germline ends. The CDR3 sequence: CASTSGIGGNTEAFF. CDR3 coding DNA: TGTGCCAGCACGTCCGGGATCGGGGGCAACACTGAAGCTTTCTTT.

In DNA, the CDR3 is TGTGCCAGCAGCCAAAGGCTAGATCAAAACAATGAGCAGTTCTTC. This codes for CASSQRLDQNNEQFF. J is TRBJ2-1 and V is TRBV14; D ambiguous. Germline loops: CDR1 SGHDN, CDR2 FVKESK. The V end lost 2 bases, the J end lost 5 bases, and 13 bases lay between the germline ends. The CDR3 is 15 residues long.

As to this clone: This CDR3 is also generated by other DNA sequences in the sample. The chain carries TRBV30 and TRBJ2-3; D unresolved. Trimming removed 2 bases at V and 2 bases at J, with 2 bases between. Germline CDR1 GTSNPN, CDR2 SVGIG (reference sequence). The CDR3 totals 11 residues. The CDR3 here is CAWSITDTQYF. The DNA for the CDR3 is TGTGCCTGGAGTATCACAGATACGCAGTATTTT.

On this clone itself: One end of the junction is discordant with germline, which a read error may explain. The CDR3 region is CASSSRAGGGPRETQYF. CDR3 bases: TGTGCTAGCAGCTCTCGAGCCGGGGGAGGGCCGCGAGAGACCCAGTACTTC. The chain couples TRBV7-7 to TRBJ2-5; 7 nucleotides match TRBD2. Germline CDR1 is SSHAT and CDR2 is FNYEAQ (reference sequence). CDR3 length: 17 residues. The full variable domain, completed using reference TRBV7-7 and TRBJ2-5, is GAGVSQSPRYKVTKRGQDVTLRCDPISSHATLYWYQQALGQGPEFLTYFNYEAQPDKSGLPSDRFSAERPEGSISTLTIQRTEQRDSAMYRCASSSRAGGGPRETQYFGPGTRLLVL.

CDR3 nucleotides: TGTGCCTGGTCTCCACCACGAGGACAGGGGAATATCTATGGCTACACCTTC. This sequence encodes CAWSPPRGQGNIYGYTF. The rearrangement links TRBV30 to TRBJ1-2; 9 bases line up with TRBD1. CDR3 length: 17 amino acids. Germline loops: CDR1 GTSNPN, CDR2 SVGIG (reference sequence). V shed 5 bases and J 4 bases; nucleotides not matched to a gene: 17. The full variable domain, rest sourced from reference TRBV30 and TRBJ1-2, is SQTIHQWPATLVQPVGSPLSLECTVEGTSNPNLYWYRQAAGRGLQLLFYSVGIGQISSEVPQNLSASRPQDRQFILSSKKLLLSDSGFYLCAWSPPRGQGNIYGYTFGSGTRLTVV.

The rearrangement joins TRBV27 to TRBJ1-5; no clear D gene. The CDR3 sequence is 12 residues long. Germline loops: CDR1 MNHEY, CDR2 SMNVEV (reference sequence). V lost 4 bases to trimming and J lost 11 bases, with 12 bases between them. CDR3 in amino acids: CASSSDRSAQHF. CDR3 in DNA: TGTGCCAGCAGTTCAGACCGGTCAGCCCAGCATTTT.

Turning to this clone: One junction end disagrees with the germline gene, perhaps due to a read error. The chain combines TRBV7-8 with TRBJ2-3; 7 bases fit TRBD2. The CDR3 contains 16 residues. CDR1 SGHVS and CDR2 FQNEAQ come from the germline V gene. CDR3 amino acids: CASSLATSLSTDTQYF. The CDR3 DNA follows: TGTGCCAGCAGCCTAGCGACTAGCTTAAGCACAGATACGCAGTATTTT. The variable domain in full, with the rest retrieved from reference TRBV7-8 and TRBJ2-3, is GAGVSQSPRYKVAKRGQDVALRCDPISGHVSLFWYQQALGQGPEFLTYFQNEAQLDKSGLPSDRFFAERPEGSVSTLKIQRTQQEDSAVYLCASSLATSLSTDTQYFGPGTRLTVL.

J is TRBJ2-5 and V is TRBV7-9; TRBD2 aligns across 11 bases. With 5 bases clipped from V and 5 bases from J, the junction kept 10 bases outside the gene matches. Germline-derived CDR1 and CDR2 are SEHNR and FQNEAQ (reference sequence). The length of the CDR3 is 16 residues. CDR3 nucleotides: TGTGCCAGCAGCCTTAGCGGGAGGGCCGTTGGGGAGACCCAGTACTTC. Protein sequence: CASSLSGRAVGETQYF.

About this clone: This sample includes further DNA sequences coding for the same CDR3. CDR3 protein: CASSQNRGGETQYF. The CDR3, as DNA: TGTGCCAGCAGCCAAAACAGGGGAGGAGAGACCCAGTACTTC. The chain employs TRBV14 and TRBJ2-5, with D maybe TRBD1 (7 bases). V shed 2 bases and J shed 4 bases, with 11 bases lying between them. The germline gives CDR1 SGHDN, CDR2 FVKESK. CDR3 length equals 14 residues. The whole variable domain, remainder taken from reference TRBV14 and TRBJ2-5, is EAGVTQFPSHSVIEKGQTVTLRCDPISGHDNLYWYRRVMGKEIKFLLHFVKESKQDESGMPNNRFLAERTGGTYSTLKVQPAELEDSGVYFCASSQNRGGETQYFGPGTRLLVL.

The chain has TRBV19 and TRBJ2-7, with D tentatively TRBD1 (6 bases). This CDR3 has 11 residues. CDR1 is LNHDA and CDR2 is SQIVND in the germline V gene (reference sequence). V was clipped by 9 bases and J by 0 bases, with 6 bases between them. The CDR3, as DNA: TGTGCCAGGGGGGCCTCCTACGAGCAGTACTTC. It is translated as CARGASYEQYF.

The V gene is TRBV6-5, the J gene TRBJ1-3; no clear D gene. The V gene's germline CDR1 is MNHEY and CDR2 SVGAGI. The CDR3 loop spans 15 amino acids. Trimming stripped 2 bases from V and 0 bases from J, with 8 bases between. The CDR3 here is CASSYVQSSGNTIYF. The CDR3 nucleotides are TGTGCCAGCAGTTACGTCCAAAGCTCTGGAAACACCATATATTTT.

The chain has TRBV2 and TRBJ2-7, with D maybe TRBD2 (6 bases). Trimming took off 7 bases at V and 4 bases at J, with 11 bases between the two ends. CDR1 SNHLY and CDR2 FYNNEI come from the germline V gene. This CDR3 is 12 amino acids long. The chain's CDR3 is CASMAGRYEQYF. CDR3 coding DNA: TGTGCCAGCATGGCAGGGAGGTACGAGCAGTACTTC.

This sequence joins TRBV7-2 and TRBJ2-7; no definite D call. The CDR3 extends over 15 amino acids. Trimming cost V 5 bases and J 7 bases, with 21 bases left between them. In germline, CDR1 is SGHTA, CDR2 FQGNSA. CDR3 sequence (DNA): TGTGCCAGCAGCCCGGACCCCCCTTTTATATTTGAGCAGTACTTC. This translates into CASSPDPPFIFEQYF.

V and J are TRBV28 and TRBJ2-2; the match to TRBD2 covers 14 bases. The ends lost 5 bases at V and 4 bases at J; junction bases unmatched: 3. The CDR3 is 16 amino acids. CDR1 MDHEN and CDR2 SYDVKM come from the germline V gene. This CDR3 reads CASSNGLAGGTGELFF. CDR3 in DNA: TGTGCCAGCAGTAATGGACTAGCGGGGGGCACCGGGGAGCTGTTTTTT.

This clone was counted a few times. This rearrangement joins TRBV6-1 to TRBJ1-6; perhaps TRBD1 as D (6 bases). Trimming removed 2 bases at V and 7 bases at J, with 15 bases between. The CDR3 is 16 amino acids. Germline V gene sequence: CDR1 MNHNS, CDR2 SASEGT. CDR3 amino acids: CASSESVQGKNSPLHF. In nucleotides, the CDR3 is TGTGCCAGCAGTGAATCTGTCCAGGGGAAGAATTCACCCCTCCACTTT.

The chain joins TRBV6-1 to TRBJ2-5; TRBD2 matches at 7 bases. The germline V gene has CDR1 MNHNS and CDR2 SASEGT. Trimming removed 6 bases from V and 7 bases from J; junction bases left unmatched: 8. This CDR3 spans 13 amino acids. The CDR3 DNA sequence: TGTGCCAGCAGGGAACTAGCGCGGGGGACCCAGTACTTC. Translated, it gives CASRELARGTQYF.

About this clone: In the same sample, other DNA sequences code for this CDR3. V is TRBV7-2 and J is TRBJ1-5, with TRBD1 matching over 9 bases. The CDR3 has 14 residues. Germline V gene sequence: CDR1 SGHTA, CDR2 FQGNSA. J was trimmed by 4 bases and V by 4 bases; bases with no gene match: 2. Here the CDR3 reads CASSSTGGNQPQHF. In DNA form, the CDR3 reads TGTGCCAGCAGCTCGACAGGGGGTAATCAGCCCCAGCATTTT.

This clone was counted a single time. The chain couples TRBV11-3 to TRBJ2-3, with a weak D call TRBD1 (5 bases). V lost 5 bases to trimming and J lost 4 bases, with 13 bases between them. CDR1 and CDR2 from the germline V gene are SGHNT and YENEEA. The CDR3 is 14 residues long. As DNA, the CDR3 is TGTGCCAGCAGCCGGCAGGGTTGGTCAGATACGCAGTATTTT. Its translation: CASSRQGWSDTQYF.

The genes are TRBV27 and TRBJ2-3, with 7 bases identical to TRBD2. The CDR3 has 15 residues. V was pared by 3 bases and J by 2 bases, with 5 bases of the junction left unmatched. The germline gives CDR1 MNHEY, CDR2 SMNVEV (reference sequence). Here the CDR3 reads CASSFAGVPTDTQYF. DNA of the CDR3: TGTGCCAGCAGTTTCGCGGGGGTCCCCACAGATACGCAGTATTTT.

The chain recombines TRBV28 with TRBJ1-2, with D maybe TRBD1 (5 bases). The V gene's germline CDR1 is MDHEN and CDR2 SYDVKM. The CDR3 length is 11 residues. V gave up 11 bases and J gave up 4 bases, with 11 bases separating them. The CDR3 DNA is TGTGCCGGGGGGGGAGTCTATGGCTACACCTTC. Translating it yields CAGGGVYGYTF.

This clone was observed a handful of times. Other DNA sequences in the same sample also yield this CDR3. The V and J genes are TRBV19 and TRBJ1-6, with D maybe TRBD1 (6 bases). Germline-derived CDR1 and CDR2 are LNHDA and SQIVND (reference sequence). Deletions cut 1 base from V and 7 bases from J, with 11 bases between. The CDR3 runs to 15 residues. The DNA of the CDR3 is TGTGCCAGTAGTATAGGAACAGGGCCGAATTCACCCCTCCACTTT. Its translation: CASSIGTGPNSPLHF.

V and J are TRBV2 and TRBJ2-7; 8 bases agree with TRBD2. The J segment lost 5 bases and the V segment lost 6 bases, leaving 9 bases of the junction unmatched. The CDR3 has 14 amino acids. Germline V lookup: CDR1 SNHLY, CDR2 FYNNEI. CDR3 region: CASRRSGGINEQYF. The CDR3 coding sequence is TGTGCCAGCAGGAGGAGCGGGGGAATAAACGAGCAGTACTTC.

The CDR3 here is CASSFGPGGNTGELFF. CDR3 DNA sequence: TGTGCCAGCAGCTTCGGTCCAGGGGGCAACACCGGGGAGCTGTTTTTT. The rearrangement links TRBV11-1 to TRBJ2-2; 8 bases agree with TRBD1. J lost 2 bases, V lost 3 bases, and 5 bases had no gene match. Per the germline V gene, CDR1 is SGHAT and CDR2 is FQDESV (reference sequence). This CDR3 has 16 residues.

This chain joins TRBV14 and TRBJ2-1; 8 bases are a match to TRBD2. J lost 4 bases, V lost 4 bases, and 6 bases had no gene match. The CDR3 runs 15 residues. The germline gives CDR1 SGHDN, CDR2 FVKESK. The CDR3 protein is CASSLREGWYNEQFF. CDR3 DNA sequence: TGTGCCAGCAGCCTCCGGGAGGGATGGTACAATGAGCAGTTCTTC.

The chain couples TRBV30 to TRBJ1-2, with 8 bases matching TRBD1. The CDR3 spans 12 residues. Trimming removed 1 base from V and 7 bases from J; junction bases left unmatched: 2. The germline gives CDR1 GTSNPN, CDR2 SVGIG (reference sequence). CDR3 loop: CAWSGQGIGYTF. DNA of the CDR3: TGTGCCTGGAGTGGACAGGGGATTGGCTACACCTTC.

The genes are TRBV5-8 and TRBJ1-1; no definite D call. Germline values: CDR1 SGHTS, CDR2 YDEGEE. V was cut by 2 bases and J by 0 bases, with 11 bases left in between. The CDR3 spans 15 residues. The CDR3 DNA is TGTGCCAGCAGCTTCTTCCTAGGAATGAACACTGAAGCTTTCTTT. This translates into CASSFFLGMNTEAFF.

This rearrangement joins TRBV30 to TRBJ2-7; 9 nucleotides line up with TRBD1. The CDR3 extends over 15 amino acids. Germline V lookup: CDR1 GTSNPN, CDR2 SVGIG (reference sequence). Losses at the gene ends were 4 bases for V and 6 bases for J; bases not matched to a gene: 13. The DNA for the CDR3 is TGTGCCTGGATGCCAGGCGGGACAGGGTCGGCCGAGCAGTACTTC. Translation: CAWMPGGTGSAEQYF.

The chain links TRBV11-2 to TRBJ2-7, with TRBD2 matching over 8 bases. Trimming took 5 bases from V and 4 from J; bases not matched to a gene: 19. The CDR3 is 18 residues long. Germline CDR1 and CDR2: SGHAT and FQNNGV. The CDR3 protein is CASSPGERLARGRYEQYF. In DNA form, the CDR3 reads TGTGCCAGCAGCCCGGGGGAGAGACTAGCGCGGGGAAGGTACGAGCAGTACTTC.

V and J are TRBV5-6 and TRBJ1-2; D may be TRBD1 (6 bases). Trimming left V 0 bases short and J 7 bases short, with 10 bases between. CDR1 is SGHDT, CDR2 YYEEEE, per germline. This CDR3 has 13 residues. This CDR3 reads CASSLERGAGYTF. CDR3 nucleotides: TGTGCCAGCAGCTTGGAGAGGGGGGCTGGCTACACCTTC.

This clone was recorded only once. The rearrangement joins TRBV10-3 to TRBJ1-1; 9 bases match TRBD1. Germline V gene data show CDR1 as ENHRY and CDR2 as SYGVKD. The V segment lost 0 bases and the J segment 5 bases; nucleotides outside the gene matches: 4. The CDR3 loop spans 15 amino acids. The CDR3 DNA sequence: TGTGCCATCAGTGAGTCGAAGACAGGGGGAACTGAAGCTTTCTTT. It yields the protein CAISESKTGGTEAFF.